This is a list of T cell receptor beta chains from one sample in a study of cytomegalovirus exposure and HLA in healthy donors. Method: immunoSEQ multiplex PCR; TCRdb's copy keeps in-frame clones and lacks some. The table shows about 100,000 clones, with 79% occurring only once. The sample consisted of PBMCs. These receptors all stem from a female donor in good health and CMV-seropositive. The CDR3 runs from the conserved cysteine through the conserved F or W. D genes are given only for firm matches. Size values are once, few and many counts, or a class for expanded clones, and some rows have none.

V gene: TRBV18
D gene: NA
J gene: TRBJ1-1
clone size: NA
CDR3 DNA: TGTGCCAGCTCACCAGGCAGTGAAGCTTTCTTT
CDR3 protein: CASSPGSEAFF

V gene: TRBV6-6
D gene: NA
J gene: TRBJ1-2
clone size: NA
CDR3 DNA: TGTGCCAGCAGTCTAAATGACTTCTATGGCTACACCTTC
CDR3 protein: CASSLNDFYGYTF

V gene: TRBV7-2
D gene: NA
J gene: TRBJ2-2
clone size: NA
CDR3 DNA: TGTGCCAGCAGCTTAGAGGGAGGAATAATCCGCCGGGAGCTGTTTTTT
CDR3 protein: CASSLEGGIIRRELFF

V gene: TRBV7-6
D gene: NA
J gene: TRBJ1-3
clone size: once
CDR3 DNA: TGTGCCAGCAGCACGAGTTGGGGGCAACTGAACACCATATATTTT
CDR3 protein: CASSTSWGQLNTIYF

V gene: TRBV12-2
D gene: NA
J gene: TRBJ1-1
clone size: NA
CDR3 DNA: TGTGCAACCTGGCAGGGCTTCCGGGCTTTCTTT
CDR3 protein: CATWQGFRAFF

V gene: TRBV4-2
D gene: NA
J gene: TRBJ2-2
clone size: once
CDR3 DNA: TGTGCCAGCAGCCCAGCAGAACTAGTCGGCGGGGAGCTGTTTTTT
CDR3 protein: CASSPAELVGGELFF

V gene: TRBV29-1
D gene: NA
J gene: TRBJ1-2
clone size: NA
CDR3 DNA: TGCAGCGTTCGGGAGGGAAATGGCTACACCTTC
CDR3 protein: CSVREGNGYTF

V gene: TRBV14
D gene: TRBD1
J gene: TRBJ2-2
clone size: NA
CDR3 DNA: TGTGCCAGCAGACGGAATACAGGGGTCACCGGGGAGCTGTTTTTT
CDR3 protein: CASRRNTGVTGELFF

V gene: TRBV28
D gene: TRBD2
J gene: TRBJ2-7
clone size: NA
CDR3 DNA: TGTGCCAGCAGTTGGGAGGGTAGCTCCTACGAGCAGTACTTC
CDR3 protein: CASSWEGSSYEQYF

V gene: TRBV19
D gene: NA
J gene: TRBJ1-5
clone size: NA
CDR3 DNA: TGTGCCAGTACCCCCCCCGGTGCGGCCACCTACAATCAGCCCCAGCATTTT
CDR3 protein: CASTPPGAATYNQPQHF